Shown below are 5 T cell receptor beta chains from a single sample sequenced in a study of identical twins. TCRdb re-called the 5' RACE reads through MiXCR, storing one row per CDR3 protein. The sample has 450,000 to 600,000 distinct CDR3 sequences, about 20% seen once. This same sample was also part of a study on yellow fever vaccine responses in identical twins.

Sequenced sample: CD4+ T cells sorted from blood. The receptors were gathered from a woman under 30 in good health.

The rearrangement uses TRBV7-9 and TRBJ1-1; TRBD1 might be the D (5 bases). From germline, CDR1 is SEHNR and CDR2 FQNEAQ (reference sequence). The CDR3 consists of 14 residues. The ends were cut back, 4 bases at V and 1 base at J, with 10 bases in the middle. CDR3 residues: CASSSGRQNTEAFF. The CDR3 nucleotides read TGTGCCAGCAGCTCGGGACGGCAGAACACTGAAGCTTTCTTT.

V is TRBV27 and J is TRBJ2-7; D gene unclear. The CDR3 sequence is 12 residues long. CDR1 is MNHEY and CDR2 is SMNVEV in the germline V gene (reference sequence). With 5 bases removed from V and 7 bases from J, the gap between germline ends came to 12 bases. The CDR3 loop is CASSVPTGEQYF. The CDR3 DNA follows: TGTGCCAGCAGTGTGCCGACTGGAGAGCAGTACTTC.

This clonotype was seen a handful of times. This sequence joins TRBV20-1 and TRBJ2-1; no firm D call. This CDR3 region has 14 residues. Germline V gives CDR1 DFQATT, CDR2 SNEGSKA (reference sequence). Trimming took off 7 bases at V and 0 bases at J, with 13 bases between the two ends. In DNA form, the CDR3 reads TGCAGTGGATTGACCCCGAGCTCCTACAATGAGCAGTTCTTC. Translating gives CSGLTPSSYNEQFF.

CDR3 coding DNA: TGTGCCAGCAGAGCGGGGGGCGGGGAGACCCAGTACTTC. Encoded protein: CASRAGGGETQYF. The chain recombines TRBV2 with TRBJ2-5, with TRBD2 identical over 9 bases. The V segment lost 6 bases and the J segment 5 bases; nucleotides outside the gene matches: 4. The germline gives CDR1 SNHLY, CDR2 FYNNEI. The CDR3 is 13 amino acids.

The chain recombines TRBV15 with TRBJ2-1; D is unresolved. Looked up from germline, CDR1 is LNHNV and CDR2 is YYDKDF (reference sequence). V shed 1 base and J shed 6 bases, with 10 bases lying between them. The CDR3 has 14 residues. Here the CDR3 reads CATSRAVLGNEQFF. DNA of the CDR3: TGTGCCACCAGCAGAGCGGTTTTGGGCAATGAGCAGTTCTTC.